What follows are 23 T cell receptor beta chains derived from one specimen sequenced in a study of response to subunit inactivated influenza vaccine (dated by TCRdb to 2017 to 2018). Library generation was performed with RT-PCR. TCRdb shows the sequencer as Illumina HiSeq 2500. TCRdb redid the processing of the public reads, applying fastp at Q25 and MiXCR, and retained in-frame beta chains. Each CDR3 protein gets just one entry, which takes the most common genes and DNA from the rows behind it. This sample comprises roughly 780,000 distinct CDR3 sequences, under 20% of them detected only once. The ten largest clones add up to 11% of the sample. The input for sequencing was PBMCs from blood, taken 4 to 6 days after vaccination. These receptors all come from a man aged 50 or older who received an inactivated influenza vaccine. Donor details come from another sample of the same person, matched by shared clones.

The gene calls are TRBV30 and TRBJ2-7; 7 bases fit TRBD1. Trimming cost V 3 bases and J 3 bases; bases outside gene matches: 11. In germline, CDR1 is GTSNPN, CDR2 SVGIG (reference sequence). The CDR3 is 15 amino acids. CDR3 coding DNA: TGTGCCTGGAGCCTAGGTTCGGGACAGTTCTACGAGCAGTACTTC. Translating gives CAWSLGSGQFYEQYF.

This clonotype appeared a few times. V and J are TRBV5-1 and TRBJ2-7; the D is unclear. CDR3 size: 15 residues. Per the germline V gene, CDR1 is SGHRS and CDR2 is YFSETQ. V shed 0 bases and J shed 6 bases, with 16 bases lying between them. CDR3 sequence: CASSLDTVGLREQYF. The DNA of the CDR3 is TGCGCCAGCAGCTTGGACACAGTAGGCCTGCGCGAGCAGTACTTC.

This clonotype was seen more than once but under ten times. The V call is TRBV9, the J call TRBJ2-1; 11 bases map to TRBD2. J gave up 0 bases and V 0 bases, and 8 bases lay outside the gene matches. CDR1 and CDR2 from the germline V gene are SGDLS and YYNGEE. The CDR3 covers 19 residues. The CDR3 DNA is TGTGCCAGCAGCGTAGGTCCTAGCGGGAGGATCAGCTCCTACAATGAGCAGTTCTTC. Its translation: CASSVGPSGRISSYNEQFF.

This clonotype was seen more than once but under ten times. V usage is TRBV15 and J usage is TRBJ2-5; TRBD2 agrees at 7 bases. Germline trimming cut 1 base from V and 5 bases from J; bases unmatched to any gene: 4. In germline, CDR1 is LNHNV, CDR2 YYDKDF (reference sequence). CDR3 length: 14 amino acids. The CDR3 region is CATSRVGRVETQYF. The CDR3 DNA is TGTGCCACCAGCAGAGTGGGGAGGGTTGAGACCCAGTACTTC.

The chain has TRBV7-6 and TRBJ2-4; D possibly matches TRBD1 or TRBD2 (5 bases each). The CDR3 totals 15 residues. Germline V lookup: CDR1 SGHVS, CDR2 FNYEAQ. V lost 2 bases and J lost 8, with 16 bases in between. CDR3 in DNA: TGTGCCAGCAGCTTACAGCGAGGGGATCGGGACATTCAGTACTTC. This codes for CASSLQRGDRDIQYF.

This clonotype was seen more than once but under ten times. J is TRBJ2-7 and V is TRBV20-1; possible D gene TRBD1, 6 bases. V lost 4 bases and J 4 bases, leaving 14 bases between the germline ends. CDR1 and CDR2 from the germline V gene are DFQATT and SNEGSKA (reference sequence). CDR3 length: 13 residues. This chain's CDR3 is CSATGVGSYEQYF. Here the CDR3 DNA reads TGCAGTGCTACAGGGGTCGGTTCGTACGAGCAGTACTTC.

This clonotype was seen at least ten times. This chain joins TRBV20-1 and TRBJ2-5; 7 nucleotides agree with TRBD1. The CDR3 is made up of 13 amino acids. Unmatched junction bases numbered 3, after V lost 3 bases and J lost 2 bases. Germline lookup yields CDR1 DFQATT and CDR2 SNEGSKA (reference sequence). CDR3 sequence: CSASKGQQETQYF. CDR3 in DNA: TGCAGTGCTAGTAAGGGACAGCAAGAGACCCAGTACTTC.

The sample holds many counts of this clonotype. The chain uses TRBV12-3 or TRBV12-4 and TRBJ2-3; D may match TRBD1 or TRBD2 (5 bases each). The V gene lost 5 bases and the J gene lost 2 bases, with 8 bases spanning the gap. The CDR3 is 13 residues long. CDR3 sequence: CASSPGPTDTQYF. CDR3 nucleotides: TGTGCCAGCAGTCCGGGACCCACAGATACGCAGTATTTT.

The CDR3 DNA is TGTGCCAGCAGCCGTTCACAGCATTACGAGCAGTACTTC. This encodes CASSRSQHYEQYF. This chain links TRBV14 with TRBJ2-7; D is unresolved. The CDR3 is 13 amino acids. CDR1 is SGHDN, CDR2 FVKESK, per germline. The V end lost 4 bases, the J end lost 4 bases, and 11 bases lay between the germline ends.

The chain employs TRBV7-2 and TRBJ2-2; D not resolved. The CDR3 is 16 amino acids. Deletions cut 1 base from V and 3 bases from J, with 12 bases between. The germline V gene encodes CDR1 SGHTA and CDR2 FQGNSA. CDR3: CASSLVQIRDTGELFF. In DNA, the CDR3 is TGTGCCAGCAGCTTAGTTCAAATTCGAGACACCGGGGAGCTGTTTTTT. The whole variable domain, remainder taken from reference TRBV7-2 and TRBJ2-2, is GAGVSQSPSNKVTEKGKDVELRCDPISGHTALYWYRQSLGQGLEFLIYFQGNSAPDKSGLPSDRFSAERTGGSVSTLTIQRTQQEDSAVYLCASSLVQIRDTGELFFGEGSRLTVL.

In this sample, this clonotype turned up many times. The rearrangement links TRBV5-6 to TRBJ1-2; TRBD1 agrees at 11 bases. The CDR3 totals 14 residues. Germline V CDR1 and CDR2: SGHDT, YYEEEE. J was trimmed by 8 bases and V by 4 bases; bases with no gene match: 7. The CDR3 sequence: CASSVLWTGGGYTF. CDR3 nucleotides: TGTGCCAGCAGCGTATTATGGACAGGGGGCGGCTACACCTTC.

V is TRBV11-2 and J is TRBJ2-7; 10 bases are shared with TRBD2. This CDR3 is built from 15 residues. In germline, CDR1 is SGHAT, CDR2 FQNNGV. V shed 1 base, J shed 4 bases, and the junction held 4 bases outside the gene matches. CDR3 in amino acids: CASSLGTSGLYEQYF. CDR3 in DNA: TGTGCCAGCAGCTTAGGGACTAGCGGTTTATACGAGCAGTACTTC.

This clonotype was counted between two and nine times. This chain's CDR3 is CASSQAPGDRNQPQHF. CDR3 bases: TGTGCCAGCAGCCAAGCTCCGGGAGACAGAAATCAGCCCCAGCATTTT. The chain couples TRBV4-2 to TRBJ1-5; a weak D match, TRBD1 (5 bases). V was cut by 1 base and J by 4 bases, with 14 bases left in between. The V gene's germline CDR1 is LGHNA and CDR2 YNFKEQ. This CDR3 comprises 16 residues.

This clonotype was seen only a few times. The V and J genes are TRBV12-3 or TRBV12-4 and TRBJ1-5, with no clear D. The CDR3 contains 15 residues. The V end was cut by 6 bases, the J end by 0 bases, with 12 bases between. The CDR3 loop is CASSPRAYSNQPQHF. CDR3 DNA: TGTGCCAGCAGCCCCCGGGCTTATAGCAATCAGCCCCAGCATTTT.

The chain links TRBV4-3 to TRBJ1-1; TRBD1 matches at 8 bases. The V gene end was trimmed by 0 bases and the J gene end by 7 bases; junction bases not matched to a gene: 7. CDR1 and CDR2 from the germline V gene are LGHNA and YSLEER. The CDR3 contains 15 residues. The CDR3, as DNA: TGCGCCAGCAGCCAAGACCACAGGGGGACCGATGAAGCTTTCTTT. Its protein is CASSQDHRGTDEAFF.

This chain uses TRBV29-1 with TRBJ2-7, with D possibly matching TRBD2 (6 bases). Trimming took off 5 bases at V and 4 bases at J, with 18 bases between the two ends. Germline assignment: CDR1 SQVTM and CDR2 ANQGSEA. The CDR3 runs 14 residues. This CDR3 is CSVQISDGGYEQYF. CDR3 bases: TGCAGCGTTCAGATTTCCGACGGGGGTTACGAGCAGTACTTC.

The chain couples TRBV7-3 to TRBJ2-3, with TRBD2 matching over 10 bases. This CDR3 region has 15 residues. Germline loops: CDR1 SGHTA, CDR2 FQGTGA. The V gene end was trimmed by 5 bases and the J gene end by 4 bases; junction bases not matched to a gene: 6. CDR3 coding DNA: TGTGCCAGCAGCCCGTCTAGCGGGAGAGCAGATACGCAGTATTTT. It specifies CASSPSSGRADTQYF.

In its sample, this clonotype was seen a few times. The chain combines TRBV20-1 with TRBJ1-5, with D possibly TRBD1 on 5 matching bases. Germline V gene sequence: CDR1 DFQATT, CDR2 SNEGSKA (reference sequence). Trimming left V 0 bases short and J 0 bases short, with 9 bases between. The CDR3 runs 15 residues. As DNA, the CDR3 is TGCAGTGCTAGAGATCTGGGGGTTAGCAATCAGCCCCAGCATTTT. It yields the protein CSARDLGVSNQPQHF.

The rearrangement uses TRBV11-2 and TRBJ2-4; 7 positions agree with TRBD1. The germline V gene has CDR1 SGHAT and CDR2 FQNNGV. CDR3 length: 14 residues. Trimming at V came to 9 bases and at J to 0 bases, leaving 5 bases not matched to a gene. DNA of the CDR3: TGTGCCAGTAGGGACAGTTTAGCCAAAAACATTCAGTACTTC. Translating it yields CASRDSLAKNIQYF.

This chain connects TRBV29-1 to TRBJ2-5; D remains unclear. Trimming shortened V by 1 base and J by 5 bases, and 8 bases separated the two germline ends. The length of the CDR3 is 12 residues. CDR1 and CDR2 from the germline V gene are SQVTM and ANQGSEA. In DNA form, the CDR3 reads TGCAGCGTTGAAGTCGGGCTGGAGACCCAGTACTTC. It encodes CSVEVGLETQYF.

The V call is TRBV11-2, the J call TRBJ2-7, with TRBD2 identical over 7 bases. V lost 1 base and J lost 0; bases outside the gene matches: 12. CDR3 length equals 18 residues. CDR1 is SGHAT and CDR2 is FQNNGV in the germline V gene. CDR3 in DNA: TGTGCCAGCAGCTTAGTTGCGGGCCTTGGCGGGAGCTCCTACGAGCAGTACTTC. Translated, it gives CASSLVAGLGGSSYEQYF. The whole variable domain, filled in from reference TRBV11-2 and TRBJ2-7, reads EAGVAQSPRYKIIEKRQSVAFWCNPISGHATLYWYQQILGQGPKLLIQFQNNGVVDDSQLPKDRFSAERLKGVDSTLKIQPAKLEDSAVYLCASSLVAGLGGSSYEQYFGPGTRLTVT.

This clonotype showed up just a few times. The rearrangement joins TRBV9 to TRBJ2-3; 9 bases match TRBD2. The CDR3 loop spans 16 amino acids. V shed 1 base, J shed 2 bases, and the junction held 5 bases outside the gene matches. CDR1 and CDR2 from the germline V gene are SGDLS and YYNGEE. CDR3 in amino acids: CASSVMAGGNTDTQYF. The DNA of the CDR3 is TGTGCCAGCAGCGTAATGGCGGGAGGGAACACAGATACGCAGTATTTT.

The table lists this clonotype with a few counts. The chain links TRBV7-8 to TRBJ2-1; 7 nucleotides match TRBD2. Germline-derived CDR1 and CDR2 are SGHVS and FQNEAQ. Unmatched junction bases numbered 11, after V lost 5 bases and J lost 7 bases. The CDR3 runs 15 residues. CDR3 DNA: TGTGCCAGCAGCCCATACCGCTTCGGGAGGAATGAGCAGTTCTTC. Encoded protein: CASSPYRFGRNEQFF.